Listed below are T cell receptor beta chains from one sample, sequenced in a study of cytomegalovirus exposure and HLA in healthy donors. Method: immunoSEQ multiplex PCR; TCRdb's copy keeps in-frame clones and lacks some. The table records about 90,000 clones, roughly 84% of them present only once. Sequencing input: PBMCs. These receptors came from a young woman in good health and CMV-seropositive. CDR3s include the opening cysteine and the closing phenylalanine or tryptophan. The D gene is left open where the match is weak. Only part of the rows carry a size: once, few, many, or a class if the clone is expanded.

d_call	v_call	j_call	clone_size	cdr3_aa	cdr3_nt
TRBD1	TRBV28	TRBJ2-7	NA	CASSPGQSLHEQYF	TGTGCCAGCAGTCCGGGACAGAGTTTACACGAGCAGTACTTC
NA	TRBV4-3	TRBJ2-3	NA	CASSRHGGTQYF	TGCGCCAGCAGCCGGCACGGGGGTACGCAGTATTTT
TRBD1	TRBV10-2	TRBJ1-2	once	CASRPGQGQNYGYTF	TGCGCCAGCAGACCGGGACAGGGGCAGAACTATGGCTACACCTTC
TRBD2	TRBV4-2	TRBJ2-5	once	CASSQVTSGQETQYF	TGTGCCAGCAGCCAAGTCACTAGCGGACAAGAGACCCAGTACTTC
TRBD1	TRBV5-1	TRBJ1-3	NA	CASSLYQGQGGNTIYF	TGCGCCAGCAGCTTGTACCAGGGACAGGGGGGAAACACCATATATTTT
TRBD2	TRBV10-2	TRBJ2-5	NA	CASSGLARETQYF	TGCGCCAGCAGTGGACTAGCGAGGGAGACCCAGTACTTC
NA	TRBV7-9	TRBJ2-2	NA	CASSPDSYNTGELFF	TGTGCCAGCAGCCCGGACAGTTACAACACCGGGGAGCTGTTTTTT
NA	TRBV30	TRBJ1-3	NA	CAWSGSGGGNTIYF	TGTGCCTGGAGTGGCTCGGGGGGAGGAAACACCATATATTTT
NA	TRBV10-3	TRBJ2-7	once	CAISANNYEQYF	TGTGCCATCAGTGCGAACAACTACGAGCAGTACTTC
TRBD1	TRBV6-6	TRBJ2-5	NA	CASSYSQGKETQYF	TGTGCCAGCAGTTATTCACAGGGGAAAGAGACCCAGTACTTC
TRBD1	TRBV13	TRBJ2-7	NA	CASSLAGAGGGYEQYF	TGTGCCAGCAGCTTAGCCGGCGCAGGGGGTGGCTACGAGCAGTACTTC
TRBD2	TRBV9	TRBJ2-5	NA	CASSPVGGGLETQYF	TGTGCCAGCAGCCCCGTTGGGGGGGGTCTGGAGACCCAGTACTTC
NA	TRBV6-1	TRBJ2-4	once	CASSEDSETANIQYF	TGTGCCAGCAGTGAAGATTCCGAGACAGCAAACATTCAGTACTTC
NA	TRBV9	TRBJ2-2	NA	CASSVGPRGRTNTGELFF	TGTGCCAGCAGCGTAGGGCCGCGGGGGCGAACGAACACCGGGGAGCTGTTTTTT
TRBD1	TRBV19	TRBJ2-7	NA	CASSVGQGLSYEQYF	TGTGCCAGTAGCGTCGGACAGGGCCTCTCCTACGAGCAGTACTTC
TRBD1	TRBV30	TRBJ2-6	NA	CAWPRDRVAGANVLTF	TGTGCCTGGCCCCGGGACAGGGTTGCTGGGGCCAACGTCCTGACTTTC
NA	TRBV10-3	TRBJ1-2	once	CAISEPRGSYGYTF	TGTGCCATCAGTGAGCCTCGGGGGAGCTATGGCTACACCTTC
NA	TRBV2	TRBJ2-7	few	CASSEGAYEQYF	TGTGCCAGCAGTGAAGGAGCCTACGAGCAGTACTTC
TRBD2	TRBV18	TRBJ2-3	NA	CASSGTSGGSTDTQYF	TGTGCCAGCTCGGGGACTAGCGGGGGGTCCACAGATACGCAGTATTTT
NA	TRBV6-4	TRBJ1-2	NA	CASSADNPPYGYTF	TGTGCCAGCAGTGCCGACAATCCTCCCTATGGCTACACCTTC
NA	TRBV1	TRBJ1-5	NA	CTSSQDRWRNNQPQHF	TGCACCAGCAGCCAAGATAGGTGGCGGAATAATCAGCCCCAGCATTTT
TRBD1	TRBV7-9	TRBJ2-7	NA	CASSLFQGVSDEQYF	TGTGCCAGCAGCTTATTTCAGGGGGTCTCGGACGAGCAGTACTTC
TRBD1	TRBV19	TRBJ1-1	NA	CASRRTGNTEAFF	TGTGCCAGTAGAAGGACAGGGAATACTGAAGCTTTCTTT
TRBD1	TRBV2	TRBJ2-7	NA	CASTPTDRGIEQYF	TGTGCCAGCACGCCTACGGACAGGGGAATCGAGCAGTACTTC
TRBD1	TRBV5-4	TRBJ2-7	NA	CASRSGQGVGEQYF	TGTGCCAGCAGGTCCGGACAGGGGGTAGGCGAGCAGTACTTC
TRBD1	TRBV6-1	TRBJ2-5	NA	CASNRGPKETQYF	TGTGCCAGCAACAGGGGGCCGAAAGAGACCCAGTACTTC
NA	TRBV27	TRBJ1-1	few	CASSLGKRAFF	TGTGCCAGCAGTTTGGGCAAACGAGCTTTCTTT